This TCR beta chain was recovered during a study of cytomegalovirus exposure and HLA in healthy donors (dated by TCRdb to about 2017). The study in broad terms: In an earlier analysis of about 560 of the donors, 276 Gb of sequence data and some 100 million unique TCR beta sequences from 150 million to 200 million T cells were reported. Approximately 300 gigabases of sequencing data and tens of millions of unique TCR sequences were included in an early release covering about 700 HLA-typed donors. Of the roughly 390 genotyped donors, roughly 85% fell in the genetic ancestry cluster associated with self-reported Caucasian donors. The aim of the study was to test whether cataloging public T cell receptors could identify signatures of past pathogen exposure. The study profiled the T cell repertoires of about 640 subjects by immunosequencing and related them to cytomegalovirus serostatus. A separate validation cohort of some 130 different subjects was used in addition to the 666-subject first cohort. The study combined high-throughput TCR immunosequencing, statistical association of individual TCRs with disease status, and machine learning to predict cytomegalovirus infection status. To study patterns of TCR occurrence, a later analysis re-analyzed previously published TCR beta repertoires from around 660 donors and added high-resolution HLA genotyping. The later analysis used no new phenotypic data to find candidate immune exposures, relying instead on TCR beta sequences and their occurrence across donors. To decide whether each TCR beta V gene segment behaved as functional or pseudogenic, an earlier analysis of fewer than 750 of the donors relied on high-throughput TCR beta sequencing. Donor age, sex, ethnicity and CMV serostatus were collected together with the repertoire data. A later genetic analysis used genome-wide SNP genotypes for about 65% of the roughly 670 donors, treating that subset as a discovery cohort. All discovery cohort repertoires had been generated on a single sequencing platform. HLA typing covered class I and class II loci at four-digit resolution. The number of donors typed differed by locus, with 629-630 for A, B, C, DRB1 and DQB1, around 500 for DQA1, 606 for DPA1, and over 400 for DPB1. Because of strong linkage in the cohort, roughly five DR-DQ haplotypes were treated as single units for association and clustering. Across some 400 genotyped donors of the cohort, an average of approximately 240,000 unique TCR beta nucleotide sequences per donor were sequenced, and approximately 17% of those sequences were non-productive. Results and caveats for the whole study, not just this receptor: A further reported finding was that TCR beta sequences accurately predicted the HLA-A and HLA-B alleles for most subjects in the first cohort. Correlated functional status among segregating V segments might reflect linkage disequilibrium, but an unknown experimental factor could not be ruled out. In vitro tests confirmed that a few of the cytomegalovirus-associated TCR beta chains recognize cytomegalovirus antigens. The earlier analysis of about 600 of the donors excluded about 16 rarely observed V segments, including chromosome 9 orphons, because counts were too low. The classifier was reported to diagnose cytomegalovirus status with high specificity and sensitivity in both the original and validation cohorts. In a later genetic analysis, a missense DCLRE1C variant was associated with V-gene and J-gene trimming of TCR beta chains, and the association was replicated in an independent cohort. According to a later genetic analysis, donors in an Asian-associated ancestry cluster had fewer N-insertions in productive TCRs than the roughly 700-donor mean. Most TCR sequences were seen in very few donors, while some public TCRs were found in many individuals. Some IMGT-functional V segments, including TRBV6-2 and TRBV6-3, could not be told apart with the 87-base-pair reads, so those segments were excluded. Because HLA typing was unavailable for some donors at each locus, only the typed subset was used in association tests. A total of about 180 TCR beta chains were listed by the study as associated with cytomegalovirus. Roughly uniform sequencing depth across donors was assumed in presence/absence analyses, although this assumption may not hold. A group of highly shared sequence variants was considered likely to be a technical artifact of the sequencing pipeline. According to a later analysis, parvovirus B19, influenza, CMV and Epstein-Barr virus appeared linked to several top co-occurrence clusters. In a later analysis, 16,951 TCR beta sequences were associated with specific HLA alleles at a false discovery rate of 0.05. When HLA alleles, especially DR and DQ, strongly co-occurred, attributing TCR associations to individual alleles was difficult. The cohort was sequenced for TCR beta chains only, and without alpha or paired-chain data the features that could be detected were limited. CMV serostatus was the only immune exposure information available for the cohort. Broadly in line with IMGT annotations, most TCR beta V segments showed up in productive rearrangements about 87% or about 30% of the time in an earlier analysis of approximately 600 of the donors. According to the authors, the approach could potentially be generalized to other disease states and immunological phenotypes. Most CMV-associated TCR beta chains appeared to be HLA-restricted in a later analysis, and the HLA associations seemed to be driven largely by CMV exposure. In a later analysis, the rate of TCR association differed among HLA loci, with DRB1 alleles having the most associated TCRs and HLA-C alleles having the fewest. A later analysis found that HLA-associated TCR beta chains were more clonally expanded and had lower generation probabilities than equally common non-associated chains.

The germline V gene (reference sequence) gives CDR1 as SEHNR and CDR2 as FQNEAQ. The CDR3 contains 14 residues, cysteine and phenylalanine counted. Just CDR3 DNA is preserved here, 42 bases in frame from base 1. For this chain, trimming is 4 bases at the V end and 2 bases at the J end, and the number of junction bases without a gene match is 2. Receptor libraries were prepared by the immunoSEQ multiplex PCR assay. A mixture of 60 forward primers for TCR Vbeta segments and 13 reverse primers for TCR Jbeta segments was used in the multiplex PCR. A multiplex PCR assay on genomic DNA amplified the CDR3 region of rearranged TCR beta genes. On the Illumina HiSeq System, the amplified TCR beta libraries were sequenced as 87-base-pair reads. As for how the authors treated the data: Across the 670 or so repertoires, a later analysis counted roughly 84 million unique TCR beta chains, roughly 11 million of which were shared by at least two donors. A nearest-neighbor algorithm error-corrected the raw reads and collapsed the reads into unique sequences, merging closely related sequences to remove PCR and sequencing errors. CDR3 sequences were aligned to IMGT reference sequences to assign V, D and J gene segments. For a sequence to be retained, a match of at least six nucleotides was required to both a V gene segment and a J gene segment. Rearrangements were classified as productive when the CDR3 lacked stop codons and remained in frame with V and J, and all other rearrangements were classified as non-productive. Following IMGT convention, CDR3 was defined as the stretch from the second conserved V-encoded cysteine to the conserved J-encoded phenylalanine. The earlier analysis of some 580 of the donors excluded any sequence lacking an unambiguous match to a single V gene segment. An earlier analysis of 550 to 650 of the donors classified V segments as functional when productive rearrangements were above 56.7% and as segregating when the standard deviation between donors was above 5%. A statistical classification framework was developed to diagnose cytomegalovirus status using the catalog of TCR beta chain sequences. In a later analysis, V and J genes were assigned by comparing TCR nucleotide sequences against IMGT/GENE-DB human TR gene sequences. In a later analysis, CDR3 sequences and most-parsimonious VDJ recombination scenarios were assigned using the TCRdist pipeline. In a later analysis, each TCR beta chain was defined by its CDR3 amino acid sequence together with its V-gene family, and reads without a unique V-gene family were excluded. In a later analysis, fewer than 600 highly shared, low-generation-probability nucleotide sequences were removed to address suspected cross-contamination and a sequencing artifact. In a later analysis, a clonal expansion index for each public chain was calculated from normalized within-repertoire ranks of inferred template counts. In a later analysis, generation probabilities were computed with a VDJ recombination model fitted to out-of-frame rearrangements, and the resulting probabilities were checked against IGoR. In a later analysis, hypergeometric tests were used to score TCR-TCR, TCR-HLA and TCR-CMV co-occurrence, with a repertoire-size bias correction applied to TCR pairs. To estimate false discovery rates, a later analysis permuted the HLA or CMV assignments 20 times. In a later analysis, co-occurring TCRs were grouped with DBSCAN, and TCRdist sequence similarity was added when clustering was performed within HLA-allele-positive subsets. Repertoires with fewer than 30,000 or more than 120,000 public chains were left out of co-occurrence clustering, as were five repertoires with anomalous nucleotide sharing. Not all clones reach the TCRdb copy of this immuneACCESS table, which keeps in-frame sequences only. Checked studies attribute under half of the gap to unresolved V genes and leave the rest unexplained. V and J calls and clone size follow that table, whereas D and trimming were derived from the DNA. This sample comprises 100,000 to 150,000 clones, 8% to 9.5% of them detected only once. Under 7% of the sample lies in the top ten.

Details on this clone: There is no known antigen for this receptor. No base quality information exists; no much larger clone differs at one position.

The cohort consisted of approximately 690 healthy bone marrow donors. Cohort members were all nominally healthy when sampled, although unrecorded immune exposures were likely present. The donor was CMV seronegative and belonged to the group of 352 seronegative cohort members. Each donor provided a peripheral blood sample, and peripheral blood mononuclear cells were used for TCR beta sequencing. Genomic DNA was extracted from the blood cell samples with the Qiagen DNeasy Blood Extraction Kit. The rearranged segments are TRBV7-9 and TRBJ2-7, with 10 bases matching TRBD2. Specimen: PBMCs. The TCR comes from a man aged 35-49 years in good health and CMV-seronegative. The nucleotides read TGTGCCAGCAGCTCCGGACTAGCGGCCTACGAGCAGTACTTC. It translates to CASSSGLAAYEQYF.